The clone carrying this TCR beta chain turned up a few times. Its antigen is currently unknown. Sample-barcoded 5' priming and a J-beta primer mix drove a second PCR of about 6 to 12 cycles. TCRdb re-derived calls from the 5' RACE reads in MiXCR, one entry per CDR3 protein. The sample has about 1.7 million distinct CDR3 sequences, 28% seen once. The sample comes from a study of blood T cells in healthy people across ages. Notes on the study in general: Across the age range, TCR beta diversity per million T cells fell in a roughly linear way. Unknown donor CMV status possibly confounded expanded clonotype changes.

CDR3 size: 12 residues. Per the germline V gene, CDR1 is GTSNPN and CDR2 is SVGIG (reference sequence). The clonotype originates from a woman in her 30s in good health. The sample consisted of blood. This chain connects TRBV30 to TRBJ2-7; D might be TRBD1 (6 bases). The DNA matches TRBJ2-4 better at its end, which makes the J call doubtful. The CDR3 sequence is CAWRDSRNIQYF. CDR3 coding DNA: TGTGCCTGGAGGGACAGCCGAAACATTCAGTACTTC.